This entry describes one TCR beta chain. The source of the sample is a study of blood T cell repertoires in COVID-19. V gave up 3 bases and J gave up 6 bases; unmatched junction bases: 6. Germline CDR1 is SGHDN and CDR2 is FVKESK. This CDR3 is built from 15 residues. Sequencing was performed with immunoSEQ multiplex PCR; in TCRdb, only in-frame clones are kept and a portion is missing. The sample has around 260,000 clones, about 88% seen once; the top ten hold under 4.5%. The receptor's source is a man aged 55-75 years who had recovered from COVID-19. The sample consisted of peripheral blood. The V gene is TRBV14, the J gene TRBJ2-7; 12 bases line up with TRBD1. CDR3 bases: TGTGCCAGCAGCCAGCGGGACAGGGGGCTTGGCGAGCAGTACTTC. It encodes CASSQRDRGLGEQYF.